The 4 T cell receptor beta chains reported below all come from one sample, sequenced in a study of cytomegalovirus exposure and HLA in healthy donors. Profiled with immunoSEQ multiplex PCR; TCRdb holds only in-frame clones, not every one. The sample records some 98,000 clones, roughly 89% being singletons. Sequenced sample: PBMCs. Receptors were obtained from a woman between 25 and 40 years old in good health and CMV-seronegative.

The chain carries TRBV4-3 and TRBJ2-2, with D possibly TRBD1 on 6 matching bases. Trimming removed 4 bases at V and 4 bases at J, with 10 bases between. CDR3 length: 14 residues. Germline V lookup: CDR1 LGHNA, CDR2 YSLEER. CDR3 sequence (DNA): TGCGCCAGCAGCCTCATCAGGGGCACCGGGGAGCTGTTTTTT. Translation gives CASSLIRGTGELFF.

This clone was picked up one time. The V gene is TRBV9, the J gene TRBJ2-1, with 12 bases lining up with TRBD2. Unmatched junction bases numbered 6, after V lost 2 bases and J lost 6 bases. Germline V gene sequence: CDR1 SGDLS, CDR2 YYNGEE. This CDR3 has 16 residues. In DNA form, the CDR3 reads TGTGCCAGCAGCGTCTCTAGCGGGGGGGCCGGCAATGAGCAGTTCTTC. Amino acids: CASSVSSGGAGNEQFF.

The rearrangement links TRBV18 to TRBJ1-3; 10 bases fit TRBD1. The CDR3 covers 15 residues. Germline lookup yields CDR1 KGHSH and CDR2 LQKENI. The V and J ends lost 5 bases and 6 bases, in that order; junction bases with no gene match: 7. CDR3 protein: CASSGRQGAENTIYF. The CDR3 coding sequence is TGTGCCAGCTCAGGAAGACAGGGGGCCGAAAACACCATATATTTT.

This chain joins TRBV5-1 and TRBJ2-1, with unresolved D. V was trimmed by 2 bases and J by 4 bases, leaving 16 bases between them. Germline values: CDR1 SGHRS, CDR2 YFSETQ. There are 16 residues in the CDR3. CDR3 sequence (DNA): TGCGCCAGCAGCTTTTTGCCCCGCGACTCTTACAATGAGCAGTTCTTC. Amino acids: CASSFLPRDSYNEQFF.